Described below is a single T cell receptor (beta chain) sequence and its context. This sample was taken from a study of T cells in Graves' hyperthyroidism and ophthalmopathy. The CDR3 consists of 16 residues. Trimming took 5 bases from V and 0 from J, leaving 14 bases between them. The V gene's germline CDR1 is SEHNR and CDR2 FQNEAQ (reference sequence). The PBMCs were taken from under 12 ml of fresh peripheral blood. It was RNA transcripts that yielded the amplified TCR beta CDR3 regions. HTBI primers were used for first-round RT-PCR of the TCR CDR3. MiXCR, applied by TCRdb to the multiplex PCR reads, yields one record per CDR3 protein. The top ten hold about 18% of the sample, which has about 500,000 distinct CDR3 sequences, 16% seen once.

This chain joins TRBV7-9 and TRBJ1-5, with D possibly matching TRBD1 (5 bases). The origin of this receptor is a woman in her late teens or twenties with Graves' hyperthyroidism. The specimen sequenced was blood. As DNA, the CDR3 is TGTGCCAGCAGCCGTACCCAGGGAAATAGCAATCAGCCCCAGCATTTT. It codes for CASSRTQGNSNQPQHF.